This TCR beta chain was observed in a study of cytomegalovirus exposure and HLA in healthy donors (dated by TCRdb to about 2017). About the full investigation: An earlier analysis of some 600 of the donors reported about 300 Gb of sequence data and around 120 million unique TCR beta sequences obtained from some 200 million T cells. Approximately 300 gigabases of sequencing data and 70 million to 95 million unique TCR sequences made up an early release that covered several hundred HLA-typed donors. Of the roughly 430 genotyped donors, approximately 80% fell in the genetic ancestry cluster associated with self-reported Caucasian donors. The study aimed to test whether signatures of past pathogen exposure could be identified by cataloging public T cell receptors. The T cell repertoires of 666 subjects were profiled by immunosequencing and related to cytomegalovirus serostatus. Along with the approximately 650-subject first cohort, a separate validation cohort of over 90 different subjects was used. The study combined high-throughput TCR immunosequencing, statistical association of individual TCRs with disease status, and machine learning to predict cytomegalovirus infection status. To study patterns of TCR occurrence, a later analysis re-analyzed previously published TCR beta repertoires from 666 donors and added high-resolution HLA genotyping. In the later analysis, no new phenotypic data were used to find candidate immune exposures; instead, reliance was placed on TCR beta sequences and their occurrence across donors. In an earlier analysis of 587 of the donors, high-throughput TCR beta sequencing was used to judge whether each TCR beta V gene segment behaved as functional or pseudogenic. Alongside the repertoire data, information on donor age, sex, ethnicity and CMV serostatus was compiled. A later genetic analysis used genome-wide SNP genotypes for about three fifths of the 666 donors, treating that subset as a discovery cohort. All discovery cohort repertoires had been generated on a single sequencing platform. HLA typing covered class I and class II loci at four-digit resolution. The number of donors typed differed by locus, with roughly 629-640 for A, B, C, DRB1 and DQB1, roughly 520 for DQA1, some 570 for DPA1, and over 400 for DPB1. Roughly five DR-DQ haplotypes were handled as single units for association and clustering, since linkage in the cohort was strong. On average, approximately 250,000 unique TCR beta nucleotide sequences were sequenced per donor among 398 genotyped donors of the cohort, with roughly 20% of those sequences being non-productive.

In total, 500 to 700 healthy bone marrow donors made up the cohort. Cohort members were all nominally healthy when sampled, although unrecorded immune exposures were likely present. The donor tested CMV seropositive and was one of the 289 seropositive cohort members. Every donor gave a peripheral blood sample, and the peripheral blood mononuclear cells from that sample were used for TCR beta sequencing. Genomic DNA extraction from the blood cell samples was performed with the Qiagen DNeasy Blood Extraction Kit. Concerning this clone itself: The target of this receptor is not known. No much larger clone is present one base from it, and per-base qualities are unavailable.

Receptor libraries were prepared by the immunoSEQ multiplex PCR assay. A mixture of 60 forward primers for TCR Vbeta segments and 13 reverse primers for TCR Jbeta segments was used in the multiplex PCR. Amplification of the CDR3 region of rearranged TCR beta genes was performed with a multiplex PCR assay on genomic DNA. The amplified TCR beta libraries were sequenced on the Illumina HiSeq System as 87-base-pair reads. The authors processed their data as follows. In a later analysis, roughly 80 million unique TCR beta chains were counted across the 666 repertoires, and roughly 10 million of these chains were shared by at least two donors. Raw reads were error-corrected and collapsed into unique sequences by a nearest-neighbor algorithm in which closely related sequences were merged to remove PCR and sequencing errors. Alignment of CDR3 sequences to IMGT reference sequences was used to assign V, D and J gene segments. For a sequence to be retained, at least a six-nucleotide match to both a V gene segment and a J gene segment was required. Rearrangements were classified as productive when the CDR3 lacked stop codons and remained in frame with V and J, and all other rearrangements were classified as non-productive. Following IMGT convention, CDR3 was defined as the stretch from the second conserved V-encoded cysteine to the conserved J-encoded phenylalanine. In an earlier analysis of approximately 590 of the donors, sequences lacking an unambiguous match to a single V gene segment were excluded. An earlier analysis of some 500 of the donors classified V segments as functional when productive rearrangements were above 56.7% and as segregating when the standard deviation between donors was above 5%. A statistical classification framework was developed to diagnose cytomegalovirus status using the catalog of TCR beta chain sequences. A later analysis assigned V and J genes by comparing TCR nucleotide sequences with IMGT/GENE-DB human TR gene sequences. A later analysis assigned CDR3 sequences and most-parsimonious VDJ recombination scenarios with the TCRdist pipeline. In a later analysis, each TCR beta chain was defined by its CDR3 amino acid sequence together with its V-gene family, and reads lacking a unique V-gene family were excluded. As a way to deal with suspected cross-contamination and a sequencing artifact, a later analysis dropped nearly 600 nucleotide sequences that were highly shared and had low generation probability. For each public chain, a later analysis derived a clonal expansion index from normalized ranks of inferred template counts within each repertoire. A later analysis computed generation probabilities with a VDJ recombination model fitted to out-of-frame rearrangements, and checked the results against IGoR. In a later analysis, TCR-TCR, TCR-HLA and TCR-CMV co-occurrence was scored with hypergeometric tests, and a repertoire-size bias correction was applied to TCR pairs. In a later analysis, false discovery rates were estimated by permuting HLA or CMV assignments 20 times. A later analysis grouped co-occurring TCRs with DBSCAN, adding TCRdist sequence similarity when clustering within HLA-allele-positive subsets. Co-occurrence clustering excluded repertoires with fewer than 30,000 or more than 120,000 public chains, plus five with anomalous nucleotide sharing. The source is immuneACCESS, and TCRdb retained only in-frame sequences with V and J called. Part of the clones is not carried over; for the studies checked, unresolved V genes explain less than half of this, and the remainder is unexplained. The V and J calls and the clone size are those of that table, but D and trimming were determined from the DNA. Present in this sample are 85,000 to 130,000 clones, roughly a tenth of which were seen just once. Of the sample, about 5.7% falls within the top ten clones.

Findings and caveats that apply to the study as a whole: Compared with equally common non-associated chains, HLA-associated TCR beta chains in a later analysis were more clonally expanded and had lower generation probabilities. Sequencing depth was assumed to be roughly uniform across donors in the presence/absence analyses, though that assumption may not hold. A later analysis found that TCR association rates varied across HLA loci, with DRB1 alleles showing the most associated TCRs and HLA-C alleles the fewest. Specific HLA alleles were associated with about 17,000 TCR beta sequences at a false discovery rate of 0.05 in a later analysis. Across donors, most TCR sequences were observed very rarely, whereas some public TCRs were present in many individuals. The cohort was sequenced for TCR beta chains only, and without alpha or paired-chain data the features that could be detected were limited. According to a later analysis, most CMV-associated TCR beta chains appeared to be HLA-restricted, and the HLA associations seemed to be driven largely by CMV exposure. A further reported finding was that TCR beta sequences accurately predicted the HLA-A and HLA-B alleles for most subjects in the first cohort. The classifier was reported to diagnose cytomegalovirus status with high specificity and sensitivity in both the original and validation cohorts. Because some donors lacked HLA typing at each locus, the association tests relied only on the typed subset. It was suggested by the authors that the approach could potentially be generalized to other disease states and immunological phenotypes. According to a later analysis, parvovirus B19, influenza, CMV and Epstein-Barr virus appeared linked to several top co-occurrence clusters. V-gene and J-gene trimming of TCR beta chains was associated with a missense DCLRE1C variant in a later genetic analysis, and the association was replicated in an independent cohort. In an earlier analysis of some 550 of the donors, most TCR beta V segments were observed in productive rearrangements about 87% or about 30% of the time, broadly matching IMGT annotations. Because counts were too low, about 18 rarely observed V segments, including chromosome 9 orphons, were excluded from the earlier analysis of several hundred of the donors. Immune exposure information for the cohort was limited to CMV serostatus. A few of the identified cytomegalovirus-associated TCR beta chains were confirmed in vitro to be specific for cytomegalovirus antigens. A later genetic analysis reported fewer N-insertions in productive TCRs among donors in an Asian-associated ancestry cluster than the roughly 620-donor mean. Correlated functional status among segregating V segments might reflect linkage disequilibrium, but an unknown experimental factor could not be ruled out. Strong co-occurrence of HLA alleles, especially DR and DQ, made assigning TCR associations to individual alleles difficult. A cluster of highly shared sequence variants was judged likely to be a technical artifact of the sequencing pipeline. The study listed approximately 150 TCR beta chains as associated with cytomegalovirus.

Specimen: PBMCs. This TCR came from a man aged 35-49 years in good health and CMV-seropositive.

The CDR3 protein is CASSVTGGGATTDTQYF. The sequence in DNA is TGTGCCAGCAGCGTCACGGGTGGGGGGGCAACCACAGATACGCAGTATTTT. The sequence links TRBV9 to TRBJ2-3; TRBD2 might be the D gene, on 7 matching bases. The CDR3, cysteine through phenylalanine, is 17 amino acids long. Only the CDR3 part of the read is kept: 51 bases, read in frame from the first base. According to the germline V gene, CDR1 reads SGDLS and CDR2 reads YYNGEE. V loses 2 bases, J loses 2 bases, and the germline ends lie 18 bases apart.